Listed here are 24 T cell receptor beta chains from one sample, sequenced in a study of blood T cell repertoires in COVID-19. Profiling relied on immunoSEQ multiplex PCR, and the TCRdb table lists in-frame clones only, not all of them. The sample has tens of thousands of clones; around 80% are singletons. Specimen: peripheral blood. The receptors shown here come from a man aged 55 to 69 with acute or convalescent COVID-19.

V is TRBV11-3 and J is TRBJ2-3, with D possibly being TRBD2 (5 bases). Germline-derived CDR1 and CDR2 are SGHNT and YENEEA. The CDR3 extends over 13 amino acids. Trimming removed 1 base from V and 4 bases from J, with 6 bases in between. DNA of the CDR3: TGTGCCAGCAGCTTAGTAGCGTCAGATACGCAGTATTTT. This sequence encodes CASSLVASDTQYF.

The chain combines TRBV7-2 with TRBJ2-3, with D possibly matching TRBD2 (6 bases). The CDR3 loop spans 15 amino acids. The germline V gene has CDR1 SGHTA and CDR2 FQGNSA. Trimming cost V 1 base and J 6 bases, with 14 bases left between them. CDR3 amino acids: CASSLVNWREDTQYF. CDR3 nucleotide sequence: TGTGCCAGCAGCTTAGTCAATTGGAGGGAGGATACGCAGTATTTT.

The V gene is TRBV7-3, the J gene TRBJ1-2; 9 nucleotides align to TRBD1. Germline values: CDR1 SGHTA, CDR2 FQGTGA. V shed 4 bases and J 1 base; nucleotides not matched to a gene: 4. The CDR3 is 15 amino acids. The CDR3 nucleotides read TGTGCCAGCAGCTGGGGGACAGGGAGTAACTATGGCTACACCTTC. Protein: CASSWGTGSNYGYTF.

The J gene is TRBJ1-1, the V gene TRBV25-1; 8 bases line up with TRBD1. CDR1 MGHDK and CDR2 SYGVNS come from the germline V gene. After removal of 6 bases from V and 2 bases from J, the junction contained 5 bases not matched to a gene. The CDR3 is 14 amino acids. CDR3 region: CASRPTGVNTEAFF. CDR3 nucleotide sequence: TGTGCCAGCAGGCCGACAGGGGTTAACACTGAAGCTTTCTTT.

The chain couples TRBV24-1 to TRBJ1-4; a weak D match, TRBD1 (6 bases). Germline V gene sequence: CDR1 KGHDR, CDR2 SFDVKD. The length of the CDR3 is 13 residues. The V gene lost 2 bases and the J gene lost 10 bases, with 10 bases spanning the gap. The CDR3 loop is CATSDSGQRKLFF. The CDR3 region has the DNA TGTGCCACCAGTGATTCAGGACAGAGAAAACTGTTTTTT.

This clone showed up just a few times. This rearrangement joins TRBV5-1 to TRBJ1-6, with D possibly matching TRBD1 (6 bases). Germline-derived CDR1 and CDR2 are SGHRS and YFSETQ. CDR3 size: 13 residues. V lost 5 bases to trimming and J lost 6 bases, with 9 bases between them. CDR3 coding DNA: TGCGCCAGCAGAGAGGACAGTAATTCACCCCTCCACTTT. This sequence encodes CASREDSNSPLHF.

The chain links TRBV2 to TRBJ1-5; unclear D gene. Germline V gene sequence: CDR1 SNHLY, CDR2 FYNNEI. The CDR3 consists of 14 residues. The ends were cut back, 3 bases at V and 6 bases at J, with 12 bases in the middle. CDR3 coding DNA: TGTGCCAGCAGTGAGTTACTAGGAGGTCAGCCCCAGCATTTT. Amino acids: CASSELLGGQPQHF.

The CDR3 bases are TGTGCCAGCAGCCTGACAGGGATGGGCTATGGCTACACCTTC. Protein sequence: CASSLTGMGYGYTF. The chain has TRBV27 and TRBJ1-2; 7 bases agree with TRBD1. This CDR3 comprises 14 residues. V gave up 6 bases and J gave up 4 bases; unmatched junction bases: 8. CDR1 and CDR2 from the germline V gene are MNHEY and SMNVEV (reference sequence).

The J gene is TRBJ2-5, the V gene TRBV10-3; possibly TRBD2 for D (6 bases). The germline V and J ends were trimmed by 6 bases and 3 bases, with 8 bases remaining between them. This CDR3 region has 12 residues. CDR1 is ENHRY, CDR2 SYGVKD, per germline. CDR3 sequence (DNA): TGTGCCATCAGCGGAGGGAAAGAGACCCAGTACTTC. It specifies CAISGGKETQYF.

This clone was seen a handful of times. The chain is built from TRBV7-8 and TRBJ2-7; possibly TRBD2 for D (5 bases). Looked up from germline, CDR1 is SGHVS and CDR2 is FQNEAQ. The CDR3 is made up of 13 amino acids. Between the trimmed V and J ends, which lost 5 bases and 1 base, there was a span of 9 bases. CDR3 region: CASSRWTSYEQYF. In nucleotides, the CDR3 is TGTGCCAGCAGCCGATGGACTTCCTACGAGCAGTACTTC.

The CDR3 coding sequence is TGTGCCAGCAGCCAAGCGGTCTTCTCCCCAAAGGAGGGTGAGCAGTTCTTC. It encodes CASSQAVFSPKEGEQFF. This rearrangement joins TRBV3-1 (or the pseudogene TRBV3-2) to TRBJ2-1; D might be TRBD2 (6 bases). CDR1 is LGHDT and CDR2 is YNNKEL in the germline V gene (reference sequence). V was shortened by 1 base and J by 9 bases, with 22 bases between the two germline ends. CDR3 size: 17 residues.

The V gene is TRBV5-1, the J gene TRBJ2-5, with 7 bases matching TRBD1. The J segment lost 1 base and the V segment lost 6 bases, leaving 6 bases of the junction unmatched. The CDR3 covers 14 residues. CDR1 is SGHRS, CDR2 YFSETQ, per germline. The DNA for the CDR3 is TGCGCCAGCACTACAGGGGAAACCCAAGAGACCCAGTACTTC. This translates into CASTTGETQETQYF.

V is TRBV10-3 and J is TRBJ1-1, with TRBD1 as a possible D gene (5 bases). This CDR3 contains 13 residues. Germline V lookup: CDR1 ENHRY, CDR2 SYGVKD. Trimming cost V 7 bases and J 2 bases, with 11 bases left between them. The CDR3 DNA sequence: TGTGCCATCAAGGGGCAGGCAAACACTGAAGCTTTCTTT. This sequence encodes CAIKGQANTEAFF.

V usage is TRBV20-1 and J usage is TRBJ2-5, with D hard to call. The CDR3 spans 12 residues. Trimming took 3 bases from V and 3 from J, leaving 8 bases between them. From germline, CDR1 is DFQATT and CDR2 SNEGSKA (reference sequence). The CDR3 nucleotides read TGCAGTGCTAGTTGGAGAAAAGAGACCCAGTACTTC. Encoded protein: CSASWRKETQYF.

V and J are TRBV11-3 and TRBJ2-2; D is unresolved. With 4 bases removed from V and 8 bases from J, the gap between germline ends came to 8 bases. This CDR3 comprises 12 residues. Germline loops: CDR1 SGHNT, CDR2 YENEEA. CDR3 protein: CASSSVRGELFF. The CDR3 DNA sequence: TGTGCCAGCAGCTCTGTTCGGGGGGAGCTGTTTTTT.

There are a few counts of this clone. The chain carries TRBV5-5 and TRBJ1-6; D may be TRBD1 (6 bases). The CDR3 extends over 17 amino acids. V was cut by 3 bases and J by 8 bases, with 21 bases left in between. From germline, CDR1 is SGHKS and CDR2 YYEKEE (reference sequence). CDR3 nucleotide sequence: TGTGCCAGCAGCTCCCTCATAGGGGGTACGGTGGATTCACCCCTCCACTTT. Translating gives CASSSLIGGTVDSPLHF. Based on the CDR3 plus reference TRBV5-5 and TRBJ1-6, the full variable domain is DAGVTQSPTHLIKTRGQQVTLRCSPISGHKSVSWYQQVLGQGPQFIFQYYEKEERGRGNFPDRFSARQFPNYSSELNVNALLLGDSALYLCASSSLIGGTVDSPLHFGNGTRLTVT.

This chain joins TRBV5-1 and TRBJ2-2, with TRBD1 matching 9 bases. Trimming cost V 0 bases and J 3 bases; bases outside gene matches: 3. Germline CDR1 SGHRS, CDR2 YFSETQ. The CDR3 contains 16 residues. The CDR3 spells CASSLGQGDDTGELFF. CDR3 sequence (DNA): TGCGCCAGCAGCTTGGGACAGGGGGATGACACCGGGGAGCTGTTTTTT.

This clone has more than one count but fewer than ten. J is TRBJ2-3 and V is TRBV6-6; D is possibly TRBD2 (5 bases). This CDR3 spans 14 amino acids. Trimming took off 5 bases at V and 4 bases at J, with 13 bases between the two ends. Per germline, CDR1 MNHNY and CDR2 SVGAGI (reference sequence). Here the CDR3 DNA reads TGTGCCAGCAGTCTCTTGGGGAGCGCAGATACGCAGTATTTT. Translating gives CASSLLGSADTQYF.

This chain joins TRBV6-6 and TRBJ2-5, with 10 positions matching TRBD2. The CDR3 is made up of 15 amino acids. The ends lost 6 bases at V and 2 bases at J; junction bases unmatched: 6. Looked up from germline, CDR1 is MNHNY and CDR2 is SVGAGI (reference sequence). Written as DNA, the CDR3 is TGTGCCAGCAGGCCAACTAGCGGGATTCAAGAGACCCAGTACTTC. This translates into CASRPTSGIQETQYF.

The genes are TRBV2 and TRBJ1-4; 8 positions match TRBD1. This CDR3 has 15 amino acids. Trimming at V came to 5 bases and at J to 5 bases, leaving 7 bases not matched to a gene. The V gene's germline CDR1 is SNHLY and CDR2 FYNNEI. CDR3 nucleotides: TGTGCCAGCAGTTACTGGGACAGGTCGAATGAAAAACTGTTTTTT. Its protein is CASSYWDRSNEKLFF.

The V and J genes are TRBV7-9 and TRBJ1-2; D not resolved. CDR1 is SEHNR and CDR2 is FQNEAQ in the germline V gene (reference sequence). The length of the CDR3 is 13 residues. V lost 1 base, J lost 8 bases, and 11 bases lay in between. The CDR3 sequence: CASSLDYPGGYTF. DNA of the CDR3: TGTGCCAGCAGCTTAGACTACCCTGGAGGCTACACCTTC.

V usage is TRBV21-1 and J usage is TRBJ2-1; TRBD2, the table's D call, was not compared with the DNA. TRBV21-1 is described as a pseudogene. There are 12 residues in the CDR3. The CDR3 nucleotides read TGTGCCAGCAGCAGGGACTCCCGGGAGCAGTTCTTC. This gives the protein CASSRDSREQFF.

The CDR3 sequence is CASSLPGRYGYTF. DNA of the CDR3: TGTGCCAGCAGTTTGCCAGGTCGCTATGGCTACACCTTC. This chain joins TRBV28 and TRBJ1-2; D is undetermined. The CDR3 sequence is 13 residues long. The V gene lost 3 bases and the J gene lost 4 bases, with 9 bases spanning the gap. The V gene's germline CDR1 is MDHEN and CDR2 SYDVKM.

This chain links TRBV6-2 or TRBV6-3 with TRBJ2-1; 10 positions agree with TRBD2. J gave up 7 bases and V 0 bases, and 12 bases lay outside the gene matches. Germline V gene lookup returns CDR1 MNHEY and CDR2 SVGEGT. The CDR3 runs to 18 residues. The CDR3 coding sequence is TGTGCCAGCAGTTACTCTGAGCGGGAGGGCCCTCGGAATAATGAGCAGTTCTTC. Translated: CASSYSEREGPRNNEQFF.